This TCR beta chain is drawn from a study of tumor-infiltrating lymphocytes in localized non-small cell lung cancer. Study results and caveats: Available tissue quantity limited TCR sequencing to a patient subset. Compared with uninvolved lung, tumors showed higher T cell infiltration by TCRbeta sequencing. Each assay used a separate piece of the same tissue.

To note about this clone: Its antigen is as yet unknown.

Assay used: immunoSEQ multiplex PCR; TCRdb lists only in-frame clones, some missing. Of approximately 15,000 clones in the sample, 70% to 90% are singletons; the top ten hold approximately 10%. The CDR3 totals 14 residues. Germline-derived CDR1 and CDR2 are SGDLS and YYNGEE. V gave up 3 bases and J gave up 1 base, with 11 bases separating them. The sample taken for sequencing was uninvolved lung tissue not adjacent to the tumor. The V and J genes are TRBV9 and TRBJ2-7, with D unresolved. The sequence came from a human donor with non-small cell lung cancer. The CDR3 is CASSEGEVSYEQYF. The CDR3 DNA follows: TGTGCCAGCAGCGAGGGTGAGGTTTCCTACGAGCAGTACTTC.